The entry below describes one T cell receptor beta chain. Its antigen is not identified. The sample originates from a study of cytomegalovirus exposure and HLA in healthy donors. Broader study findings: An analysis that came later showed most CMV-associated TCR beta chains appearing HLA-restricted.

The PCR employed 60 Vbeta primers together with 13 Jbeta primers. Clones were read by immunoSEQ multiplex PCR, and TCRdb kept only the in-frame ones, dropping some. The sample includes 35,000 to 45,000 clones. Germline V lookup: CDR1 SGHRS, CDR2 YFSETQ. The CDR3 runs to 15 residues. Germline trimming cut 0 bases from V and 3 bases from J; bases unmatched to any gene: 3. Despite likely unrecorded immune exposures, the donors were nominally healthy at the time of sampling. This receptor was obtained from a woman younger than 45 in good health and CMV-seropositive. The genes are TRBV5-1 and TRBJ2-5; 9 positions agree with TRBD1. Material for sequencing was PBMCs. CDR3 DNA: TGCGCCAGCAGCTTGGAAGGGACAGGGAAAGAGACCCAGTACTTC. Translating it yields CASSLEGTGKETQYF.